The 2 T cell receptor beta chains presented below share a single source sample, sequenced in a study of blood T cell repertoires in COVID-19. Clones were read by immunoSEQ multiplex PCR, and TCRdb kept only the in-frame ones, dropping some. The sample lists 300,000 to 450,000 clones; roughly 87% were seen once. The sample taken for sequencing was PBMCs or T cells enriched from blood (not recorded which). The source of these receptors is a woman aged 25 to 39 who had recovered from COVID-19.

The chain recombines TRBV2 with TRBJ2-1, with 11 positions matching TRBD2. There are 15 residues in the CDR3. J gave up 6 bases and V 5 bases, and 6 bases lay outside the gene matches. Germline V gene data show CDR1 as SNHLY and CDR2 as FYNNEI. The CDR3, as DNA: TGTGCCAGCAGTCCCGGGACTAGCGGAGGCAATGAGCAGTTCTTC. Protein sequence: CASSPGTSGGNEQFF.

The chain has TRBV7-2 and TRBJ2-7; D is perhaps TRBD1 (6 bases). V dropped 2 bases and J dropped 4 bases, with 15 bases sitting between them. The CDR3 has 15 residues. Germline V gene data show CDR1 as SGHTA and CDR2 as FQGNSA. The CDR3, as DNA: TGTGCCAGCAGCTTATATGGGGACACCACTTACGAGCAGTACTTC. Protein: CASSLYGDTTYEQYF.